What follows are 13 T cell receptor beta chains derived from one specimen sequenced in a study of cytomegalovirus exposure and HLA in healthy donors (dated by TCRdb to the late 2010s). Libraries were constructed by the immunoSEQ multiplex PCR assay. For the multiplex PCR, a mixture combining 60 forward primers for TCR Vbeta segments and 13 reverse primers for TCR Jbeta segments was used. The table was pulled from immuneACCESS by TCRdb, which kept in-frame rearrangements only. Such tables lose some clones; where checked, under half of the loss comes from unresolved V genes, and the rest has no known cause. The table for this sample lists about 190,000 clones; roughly four fifths of them were counted only once. Approximately 2.8% of the sample belongs to the ten largest clones. The sample taken for sequencing was PBMCs. The source is a woman in her 30s in good health and CMV-seropositive.

This rearrangement joins TRBV18 to TRBJ2-3; 10 nucleotides match TRBD2. This CDR3 has 16 amino acids. CDR1 is KGHSH, CDR2 LQKENI, per germline. Germline trimming cut 3 bases from V and 2 bases from J; bases unmatched to any gene: 5. CDR3 protein: CASSPSSGSPTDTQYF. The CDR3 bases are TGTGCCAGCTCACCTTCTAGCGGGAGTCCCACAGATACGCAGTATTTT.

This chain uses TRBV10-3 with TRBJ1-2; 7 nucleotides line up with TRBD1. V lost 5 bases and J lost 3; bases outside the gene matches: 9. The germline V gene has CDR1 ENHRY and CDR2 SYGVKD. This CDR3 comprises 15 residues. CDR3 amino acids: CAISPLQGSDYGYTF. The CDR3 DNA sequence: TGTGCCATCAGTCCCCTACAGGGGTCAGACTATGGCTACACCTTC.

The chain carries TRBV29-1 and TRBJ2-1; 7 bases match TRBD2. Germline V gives CDR1 SQVTM, CDR2 ANQGSEA. The junction had 16 bases not matched to a gene; V was cut back by 5 bases and J by 15 bases. This CDR3 is 13 amino acids long. The CDR3 loop reads CSVLGGGYGSVFF. DNA for the CDR3: TGCAGCGTTCTCGGGGGAGGGTATGGGAGCGTGTTCTTC.

In its sample, this clone was seen a few times. This chain links TRBV25-1 with TRBJ1-2; D may be TRBD1 (6 bases). In germline, CDR1 is MGHDK, CDR2 SYGVNS. This CDR3 spans 14 amino acids. V lost 6 bases, J lost 8 bases, and 19 bases lay in between. Here the CDR3 reads CASRSDYTGSGYTF. CDR3 DNA sequence: TGTGCCAGCAGGTCCGACTATACAGGGTCCGGCTACACCTTC.

This chain uses TRBV28 with TRBJ2-7; 7 bases agree with TRBD1. V was clipped by 7 bases and J by 0 bases; unmatched bases: 6. The germline gives CDR1 MDHEN, CDR2 SYDVKM. CDR3 size: 14 residues. CDR3 coding DNA: TGTGCCAGCAAAAGGACAGGCTACTCCTACGAGCAGTACTTC. Protein product: CASKRTGYSYEQYF.

The V call is TRBV28, the J call TRBJ2-1, with 7 bases aligning to TRBD2. Germline assignment: CDR1 MDHEN and CDR2 SYDVKM. V shed 6 bases, J shed 4 bases, and the junction held 6 bases outside the gene matches. The CDR3 sequence is 14 residues long. Here the CDR3 DNA reads TGTGCCAGCAGACTCAGCGGGGAATACAATGAGCAGTTCTTC. Its translation is CASRLSGEYNEQFF. Full variable domain (outside the CDR3, taken from reference TRBV28 and TRBJ2-1): DVKVTQSSRYLVKRTGEKVFLECVQDMDHENMFWYRQDPGLGLRLIYFSYDVKMKEKGDIPEGYSVSREKKERFSLILESASTNQTSMYLCASRLSGEYNEQFFGPGTRLTVL.

The chain recombines TRBV15 with TRBJ2-5, with D perhaps TRBD2 (5 bases). CDR3 length equals 13 residues. Germline CDR1 LNHNV, CDR2 YYDKDF (reference sequence). With 1 base removed from V and 11 bases from J, the gap between germline ends came to 14 bases. CDR3 in amino acids: CATSRVRAGEQYF. CDR3 bases: TGTGCCACCAGCAGAGTTAGGGCTGGGGAGCAGTACTTC. Together with reference TRBV15 and TRBJ2-5, the CDR3 gives the full variable domain: DAMVIQNPRYQVTQFGKPVTLSCSQTLNHNVMYWYQQKSSQAPKLLFHYYDKDFNNEADTPDNFQSRRPNTSFCFLDIRSPGLGDTAMYLCATSRVRAGEQYFGPGTRLLVL.

This clone appeared once. The rearrangement joins TRBV29-1 to TRBJ2-7; 7 bases are a match to TRBD1. V gave up 7 bases and J gave up 4 bases; unmatched junction bases: 7. Per the germline V gene, CDR1 is SQVTM and CDR2 is ANQGSEA. The CDR3 spans 12 residues. CDR3 nucleotides: TGCAGCGCTCAGTGGGACAGTTACGAGCAGTACTTC. Translating it yields CSAQWDSYEQYF.

V gene TRBV19 combines with J gene TRBJ2-7; possibly TRBD2 for D (5 bases). CDR1 and CDR2 from the germline V gene are LNHDA and SQIVND (reference sequence). The V end was cut by 4 bases, the J end by 4 bases, with 11 bases between. The CDR3 has 13 residues. CDR3 bases: TGTGCCAGTAGTACGGGAACAAATTACGAGCAGTACTTC. Protein: CASSTGTNYEQYF.

The chain couples TRBV4-2 to TRBJ2-7, with a tentative D call TRBD2 (5 bases). Germline lookup yields CDR1 LGHNA and CDR2 YNFKEQ. The CDR3 is made up of 13 amino acids. With 1 base removed from V and 1 base from J, the gap between germline ends came to 5 bases. CDR3 in DNA: TGTGCCAGCAGCCAAGGAGGGTCCTACGAGCAGTACTTC. It encodes CASSQGGSYEQYF.

The genes are TRBV6-6 and TRBJ1-1, with D possibly matching TRBD1 (6 bases). V gave up 6 bases and J gave up 6 bases, with 11 bases separating them. The CDR3 totals 12 residues. CDR1 is MNHNY and CDR2 is SVGAGI in the germline V gene (reference sequence). CDR3 protein: CASRITGSEAFF. As DNA, the CDR3 is TGTGCCAGCAGGATTACAGGGTCTGAAGCTTTCTTT.

This clone appeared a few times. The chain couples TRBV29-1 to TRBJ2-1; a weak D match, TRBD2 (6 bases). The CDR3 contains 10 residues. Trimming removed 5 bases from V and 9 bases from J, with 8 bases in between. CDR1 SQVTM and CDR2 ANQGSEA come from the germline V gene. The CDR3 sequence is CSVLASEQFF. The CDR3, as DNA: TGCAGCGTTCTAGCGAGTGAGCAGTTCTTC.

The rearrangement uses TRBV7-9 and TRBJ2-1; D possibly corresponds to TRBD1 (6 bases). CDR1 is SEHNR and CDR2 is FQNEAQ in the germline V gene (reference sequence). V shed 2 bases and J shed 9 bases, with 17 bases lying between them. CDR3 length equals 15 residues. The CDR3 nucleotides read TGTGCCAGCAGCTTAACAGGGTCAGGAGTAGCTGAGCAGTTCTTC. Amino acid sequence: CASSLTGSGVAEQFF.